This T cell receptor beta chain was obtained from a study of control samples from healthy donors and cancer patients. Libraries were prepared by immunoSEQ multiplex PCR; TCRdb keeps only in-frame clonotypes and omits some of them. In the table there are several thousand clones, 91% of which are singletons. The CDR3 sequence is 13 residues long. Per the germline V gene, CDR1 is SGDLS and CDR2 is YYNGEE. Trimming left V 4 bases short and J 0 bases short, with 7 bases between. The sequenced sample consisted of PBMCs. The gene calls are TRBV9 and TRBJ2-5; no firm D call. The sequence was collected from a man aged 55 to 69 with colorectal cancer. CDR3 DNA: TGTGCCAGCAGCCCCGGGTACCAAGAGACCCAGTACTTC. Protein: CASSPGYQETQYF.